The count of the clone carrying this T cell receptor beta chain is one. This specimen belongs to a study of blood T cell repertoires in COVID-19. About the research overall: The United States, Italy and Spain supplied acute and convalescent COVID-19 samples. Sources were T cells, B-cell-depleted T cells, or PBMCs; the material itself was cDNA or gDNA.

The repertoire was sequenced with immunoSEQ multiplex PCR; TCRdb's copy has only in-frame clones and lacks some. The sample carries 380,000 or so clones, about four fifths recorded once. Trimming shortened V by 3 bases and J by 0 bases, and 12 bases separated the two germline ends. The CDR3 runs to 16 residues. The V gene's germline CDR1 is KGHSH and CDR2 LQKENI. Sequencing was done on a sample of peripheral blood. The chain employs TRBV18 and TRBJ2-1, with a tentative D call TRBD2 (6 bases). The TCR comes from a human donor with acute or convalescent COVID-19. The donor label of this sample is uncertain. The CDR3 region has the DNA TGTGCCAGCTCACCTCTGAACGGGGGCTCCTACAATGAGCAGTTCTTC. Protein: CASSPLNGGSYNEQFF.